This is a list of T cell receptor beta chains from one sample in a study of shared clonotypes between healthy human individuals. Clones were read by immunoSEQ multiplex PCR, and TCRdb kept only the in-frame ones, dropping some. The repertoire holds more than 2,000,000 clones, with more than 90% as singletons. Sample: naive CD4+ T cells sorted from blood. Source of these receptors: a man aged 18 to 29 in good health. Both conserved end residues are trimmed from each CDR3. Each record gives: J gene, V gene, clone size, CDR3 protein. Clone size is not always given. Where it is, it says once, few, many or a class for expanded clones.

j_call: TRBJ1-2; v_call: TRBV19; clone_size: -; cdr3_aa: ASSIDRRGPGYGYT
j_call: TRBJ2-5; v_call: TRBV5-4; clone_size: once; cdr3_aa: ASSFTSGQETQY
j_call: TRBJ1-3; v_call: TRBV19; clone_size: -; cdr3_aa: ASSSDSSGNTIY
j_call: TRBJ2-2; v_call: TRBV6-6; clone_size: once; cdr3_aa: ASSGRDYTGELF
j_call: TRBJ1-1; v_call: TRBV5-4; clone_size: -; cdr3_aa: ASSSAGHPLNTEAF
j_call: TRBJ2-5; v_call: TRBV9; clone_size: -; cdr3_aa: ASSVGEKETQY
j_call: TRBJ2-1; v_call: TRBV11-3; clone_size: -; cdr3_aa: ASSPGLGEQF
j_call: TRBJ1-3; v_call: TRBV5-1; clone_size: -; cdr3_aa: ASSLEGGTGNTIY
j_call: TRBJ1-4; v_call: TRBV5-1; clone_size: -; cdr3_aa: ASRSSGGLNEKLF
j_call: TRBJ1-5; v_call: TRBV6-6; clone_size: -; cdr3_aa: ASFTHRGRNQPQH
j_call: TRBJ2-2; v_call: TRBV6-1; clone_size: -; cdr3_aa: ASSDFGVAGELF
j_call: TRBJ2-1; v_call: TRBV4-3; clone_size: once; cdr3_aa: ASSRGWDEGYNEQF
j_call: TRBJ2-7; v_call: TRBV2; clone_size: -; cdr3_aa: ASSGQGRLGEQY
j_call: TRBJ2-5; v_call: TRBV9; clone_size: -; cdr3_aa: ASSVVASGQETQY
j_call: TRBJ1-4; v_call: TRBV19; clone_size: once; cdr3_aa: ASGPGGAGEKLF
j_call: TRBJ1-5; v_call: TRBV5-5; clone_size: -; cdr3_aa: ASSLLEGNQPQH
j_call: TRBJ2-7; v_call: TRBV6-1; clone_size: -; cdr3_aa: ASSVLAGAPYEQY
j_call: TRBJ1-5; v_call: TRBV5-1; clone_size: few; cdr3_aa: ASSLEGDSNQPQH
j_call: TRBJ1-1; v_call: TRBV30; clone_size: few; cdr3_aa: AWSEWEPEAF
j_call: TRBJ2-5; v_call: TRBV4-1; clone_size: -; cdr3_aa: ASSQFPGEDGETQY
j_call: TRBJ1-5; v_call: TRBV10-1; clone_size: -; cdr3_aa: ASSEYRDQPQH
j_call: TRBJ2-7; v_call: TRBV5-5; clone_size: -; cdr3_aa: ASSLVKSKLGQGDEQY
j_call: TRBJ1-5; v_call: TRBV5-5; clone_size: -; cdr3_aa: ASSSVVNQPQH
j_call: TRBJ1-2; v_call: TRBV15; clone_size: -; cdr3_aa: ATSSVQGKAGYGYT
j_call: TRBJ2-2; v_call: TRBV10-2; clone_size: once; cdr3_aa: ASIGRNTGELF
j_call: TRBJ1-1; v_call: TRBV5-4; clone_size: -; cdr3_aa: ASSLAGSPYTEAF
j_call: TRBJ1-5; v_call: TRBV28; clone_size: -; cdr3_aa: ASSLYRASNQPQH
j_call: TRBJ1-6; v_call: TRBV19; clone_size: -; cdr3_aa: ASTGGSYNSPLH
j_call: -; v_call: TRBV10-3; clone_size: -; cdr3_aa: AIRENYEQY
j_call: TRBJ1-2; v_call: TRBV5-4; clone_size: -; cdr3_aa: ASSLRQGAPINYGYT
j_call: TRBJ1-4; v_call: TRBV4-3; clone_size: -; cdr3_aa: ASSQEIGTGGVNEKLF